A selection of T cell receptor beta chains follows, all from one sample in a study of identical twins. TCRdb ran MiXCR on the 5' RACE reads and lists one entry per CDR3 protein. The sample has 550,000 to 700,000 distinct CDR3 sequences; 9.6% are singletons. These data also featured in a second study, about yellow fever vaccine responses in identical twins.

The sample comprised PBMCs. The receptors were gathered from a woman aged 18 to 35 in good health. The conserved cysteine and the conserved F or W are not part of the CDR3 here. Fields, in order: V gene, D gene, clone size, CDR3 protein. D genes are given only for firm matches. Where a row states a size, it is once, few, many or the class of an expanded clone; other rows omit it.

TRBV12-3/TRBV12-4 NA many ASSFTDTQY
TRBV15 NA few ATSRDPGVVSYNEQF
TRBV15 NA few ATSKSELTYPYEQY
TRBV3-1 NA many ASSPLAGKLF
TRBV7-2 TRBD2 few ASSPRGIEETQY
TRBV12-3/TRBV12-4 TRBD1 many ASRERGTGGAYGYT
TRBV4-3 NA NA ASSQDVSRSYEQY
TRBV2 NA many ASSDQGSRNEQF
TRBV7-9 NA few ASSRRDSIYEQY
TRBV20-1 NA few SAGSKFDEQF
TRBV29-1 NA few SVIHPGHENEKLF
TRBV5-1 NA many ASGPGRTNTGELF
TRBV24-1 NA many ATIGGPNTEAF
TRBV18 TRBD2 many ASSYGTSGTYNEQF
TRBV6-2/TRBV6-3 NA NA ASSYLLETQY
TRBV20-1 NA few SATLGSSYEQY
TRBV15 NA many ATSRESGDPYEQY
TRBV15 NA NA ATSRAGTKDTQY
TRBV7-9 NA many ASSLDRDEQY
TRBV20-1 NA many SARSYTDYSYEQY
TRBV30 TRBD2 NA AWNREGVFFSYEQY
TRBV6-1 TRBD1 NA ASSLTGTGASYEQY
TRBV20-1 NA NA SARDLLAGSTLYEQY
TRBV7-9 NA few ASSTRQEIQETQY
TRBV12-3/TRBV12-4 NA NA ASSLGMGARETQY
TRBV20-1 TRBD1 NA SARAGTGGAQNTQY
TRBV5-1 TRBD1 NA ASSQQGSSYEQY
TRBV5-4 NA NA ASSLSLRDGEETQY
TRBV14 NA NA ASSQGVRESQETQY
TRBV18 NA NA ASSQAGVPYEQY
TRBV19 NA NA ASSIGMNTEAF
TRBV3-1 NA many ASSPMAGVTEAF
TRBV7-2 TRBD2 few ASSLSGGPFEQY
TRBV2 NA NA ASTRRGSYEQY
TRBV2 TRBD1 few ASSTGVSYEQY
TRBV5-1 NA NA ASSRSVVGPDTQY
TRBV7-2 NA many ASSLAGYSYEQY
TRBV7-9 NA few ASSLVPTWAKNIQY
TRBV7-2 NA few ASTLMAGEETQY
TRBV6-2/TRBV6-3 TRBD1 many ASSYAGQGTNEQF
TRBV6-1 NA few ASSKGVWETQY
TRBV18 NA NA ASSPEAVNTEAF
TRBV14 NA NA ASSPLLTSYEQY
TRBV20-1 NA many SARDVAFGNQPQH
TRBV6-1 TRBD1 NA ASSGQTGDNSPLH
TRBV11-2 NA many ASSLGGVTQY
TRBV2 NA few ASSTLLEQY
TRBV7-9 NA NA ASSPRGGTAVTPLH
TRBV13 NA many ASSFLAGTSTDTQY
TRBV10-3 NA few AISAVGGDTDTQY